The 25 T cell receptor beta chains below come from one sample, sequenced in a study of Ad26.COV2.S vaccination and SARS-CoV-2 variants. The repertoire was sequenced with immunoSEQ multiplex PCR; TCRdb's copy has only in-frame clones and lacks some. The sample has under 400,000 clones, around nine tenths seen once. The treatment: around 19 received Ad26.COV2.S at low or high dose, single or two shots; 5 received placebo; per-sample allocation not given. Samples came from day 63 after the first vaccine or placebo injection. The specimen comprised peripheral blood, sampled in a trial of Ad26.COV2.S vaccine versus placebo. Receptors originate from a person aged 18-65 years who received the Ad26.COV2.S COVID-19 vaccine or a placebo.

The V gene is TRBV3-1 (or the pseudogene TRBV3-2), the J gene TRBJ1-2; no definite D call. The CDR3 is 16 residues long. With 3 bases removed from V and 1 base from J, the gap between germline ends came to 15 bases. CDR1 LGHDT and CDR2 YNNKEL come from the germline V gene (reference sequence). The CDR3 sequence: CASSHKTQFNNYGYTF. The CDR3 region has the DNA TGTGCCAGCAGCCACAAGACCCAGTTCAATAACTATGGCTACACCTTC.

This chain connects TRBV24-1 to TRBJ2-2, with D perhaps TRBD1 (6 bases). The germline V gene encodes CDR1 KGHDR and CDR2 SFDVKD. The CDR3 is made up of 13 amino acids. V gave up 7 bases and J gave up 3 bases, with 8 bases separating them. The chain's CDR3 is CATRDSYTGELFF. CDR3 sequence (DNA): TGTGCCACCAGGGACAGTTACACCGGGGAGCTGTTTTTT.

Written as DNA, the CDR3 is TGTGCCAGTAGTTCAGGGATGGGCACTGAAGCTTTCTTT. It is translated as CASSSGMGTEAFF. V gene TRBV19 combines with J gene TRBJ1-1, with D perhaps TRBD1 (5 bases). V was pared by 5 bases and J by 4 bases, with 11 bases between. Germline V lookup: CDR1 LNHDA, CDR2 SQIVND (reference sequence). The CDR3 extends over 13 amino acids.

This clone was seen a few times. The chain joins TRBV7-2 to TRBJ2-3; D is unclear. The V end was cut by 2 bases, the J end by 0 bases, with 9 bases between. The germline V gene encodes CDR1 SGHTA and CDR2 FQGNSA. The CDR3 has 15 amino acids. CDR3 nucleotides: TGTGCCAGCAGCTTATTTGGAAGAAGCACAGATACGCAGTATTTT. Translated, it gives CASSLFGRSTDTQYF. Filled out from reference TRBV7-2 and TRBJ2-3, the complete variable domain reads GAGVSQSPSNKVTEKGKDVELRCDPISGHTALYWYRQSLGQGLEFLIYFQGNSAPDKSGLPSDRFSAERTGGSVSTLTIQRTQQEDSAVYLCASSLFGRSTDTQYFGPGTRLTVL.

CDR3 sequence: CASISWETNYGYTF. CDR3 in DNA: TGTGCCAGCATATCTTGGGAGACCAACTATGGCTACACCTTC. The chain joins TRBV6-5 to TRBJ1-2; no reliable D call. The ends were cut back, 7 bases at V and 2 bases at J, with 14 bases in the middle. Germline V lookup: CDR1 MNHEY, CDR2 SVGAGI. This CDR3 region has 14 residues.

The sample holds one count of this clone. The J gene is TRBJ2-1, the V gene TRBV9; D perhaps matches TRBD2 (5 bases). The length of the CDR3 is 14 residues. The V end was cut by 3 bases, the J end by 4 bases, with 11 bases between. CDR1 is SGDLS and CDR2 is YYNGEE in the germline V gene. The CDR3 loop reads CASSGPDFYNEQFF. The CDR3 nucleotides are TGTGCCAGCAGCGGGCCGGACTTTTACAATGAGCAGTTCTTC.

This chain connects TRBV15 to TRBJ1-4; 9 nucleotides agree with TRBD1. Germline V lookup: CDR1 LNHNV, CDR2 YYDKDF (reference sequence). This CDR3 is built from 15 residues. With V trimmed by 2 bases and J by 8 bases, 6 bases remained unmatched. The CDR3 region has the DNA TGTGCCACCAGCAGATCCCGGGACAGGGTCGAAAAACTGTTTTTT. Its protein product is CATSRSRDRVEKLFF. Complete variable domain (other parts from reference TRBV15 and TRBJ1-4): DAMVIQNPRYQVTQFGKPVTLSCSQTLNHNVMYWYQQKSSQAPKLLFHYYDKDFNNEADTPDNFQSRRPNTSFCFLDIRSPGLGDTAMYLCATSRSRDRVEKLFFGSGTQLSVL.

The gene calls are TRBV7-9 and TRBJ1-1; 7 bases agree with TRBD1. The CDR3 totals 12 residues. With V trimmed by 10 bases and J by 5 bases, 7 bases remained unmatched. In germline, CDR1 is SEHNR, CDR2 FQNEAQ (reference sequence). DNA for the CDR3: TGTGCCATTGACAGGGATGGGACTGAAGCTTTCTTT. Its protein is CAIDRDGTEAFF.

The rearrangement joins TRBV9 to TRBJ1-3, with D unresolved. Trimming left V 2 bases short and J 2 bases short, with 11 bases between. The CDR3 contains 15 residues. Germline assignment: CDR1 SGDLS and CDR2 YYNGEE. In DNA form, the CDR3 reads TGTGCCAGCAGCGTTTATGGCTCGGCTGGAAACACCATATATTTT. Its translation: CASSVYGSAGNTIYF.

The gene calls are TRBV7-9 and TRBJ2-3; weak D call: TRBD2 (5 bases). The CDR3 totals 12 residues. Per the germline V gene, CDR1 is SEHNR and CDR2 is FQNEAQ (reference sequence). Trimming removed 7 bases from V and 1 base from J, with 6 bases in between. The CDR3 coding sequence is TGTGCCAGCAAAGCGGGCACAGATACGCAGTATTTT. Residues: CASKAGTDTQYF. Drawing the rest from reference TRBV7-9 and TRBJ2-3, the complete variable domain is DTGVSQNPRHKITKRGQNVTFRCDPISEHNRLYWYRQTLGQGPEFLTYFQNEAQLEKSRLLSDRFSAERPKGSFSTLEIQRTEQGDSAMYLCASKAGTDTQYFGPGTRLTVL.

The CDR3 is CASSQRTGRPYGYTF. The CDR3 region has the DNA TGTGCCAGCTCACAAAGAACAGGACGCCCCTATGGCTACACCTTC. The genes are TRBV18 and TRBJ1-2, with a tentative D call TRBD1 (5 bases). V lost 4 bases, J lost 4 bases, and 16 bases lay in between. The length of the CDR3 is 15 residues. CDR1 and CDR2 (germline): KGHSH, LQKENI. The variable domain in full, with the rest retrieved from reference TRBV18 and TRBJ1-2, is NAGVMQNPRHLVRRRGQEARLRCSPMKGHSHVYWYRQLPEEGLKFMVYLQKENIIDESGMPKERFSAEFPKEGPSILRIQQVVRGDSAAYFCASSQRTGRPYGYTFGSGTRLTVV.

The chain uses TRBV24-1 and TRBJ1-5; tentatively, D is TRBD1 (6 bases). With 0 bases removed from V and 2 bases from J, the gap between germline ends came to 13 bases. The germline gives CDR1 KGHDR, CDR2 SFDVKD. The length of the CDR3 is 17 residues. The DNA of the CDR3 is TGTGCCACCAGTGATTTGAAGGGGGTCGGGGGCAATCAGCCCCAGCATTTT. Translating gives CATSDLKGVGGNQPQHF.

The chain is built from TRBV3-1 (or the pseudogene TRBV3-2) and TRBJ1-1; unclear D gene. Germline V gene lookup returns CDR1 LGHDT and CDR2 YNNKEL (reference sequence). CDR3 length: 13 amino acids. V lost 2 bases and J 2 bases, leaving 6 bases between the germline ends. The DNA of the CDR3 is TGTGCCAGCAGCCAACCGGGAAACACTGAAGCTTTCTTT. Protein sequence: CASSQPGNTEAFF.

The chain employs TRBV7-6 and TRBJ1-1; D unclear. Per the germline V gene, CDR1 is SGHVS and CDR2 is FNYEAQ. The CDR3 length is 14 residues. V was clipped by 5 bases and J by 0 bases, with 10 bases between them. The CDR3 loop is CASSQNSMNTEAFF. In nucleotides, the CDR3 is TGTGCCAGCAGCCAGAACAGTATGAACACTGAAGCTTTCTTT.

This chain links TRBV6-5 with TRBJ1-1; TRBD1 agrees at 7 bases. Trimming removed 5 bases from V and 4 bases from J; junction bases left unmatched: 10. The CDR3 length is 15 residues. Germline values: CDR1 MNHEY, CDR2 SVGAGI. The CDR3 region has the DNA TGTGCCAGCAGTCCCCCGACAGGGATGAGCACTGAAGCTTTCTTT. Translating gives CASSPPTGMSTEAFF.

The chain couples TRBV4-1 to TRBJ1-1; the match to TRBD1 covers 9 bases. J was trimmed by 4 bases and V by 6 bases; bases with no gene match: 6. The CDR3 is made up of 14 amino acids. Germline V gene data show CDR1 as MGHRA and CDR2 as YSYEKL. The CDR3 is CASSPDRGGTEAFF. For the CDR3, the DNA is TGCGCCAGCAGTCCTGACAGGGGGGGCACTGAAGCTTTCTTT.

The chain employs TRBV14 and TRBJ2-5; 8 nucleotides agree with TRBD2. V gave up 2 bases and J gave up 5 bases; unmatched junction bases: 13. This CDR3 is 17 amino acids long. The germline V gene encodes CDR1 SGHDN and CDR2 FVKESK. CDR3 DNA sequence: TGTGCCAGCAGCCAACTCCCTTTACCGGGACTAGAGGAGACCCAGTACTTC. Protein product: CASSQLPLPGLEETQYF. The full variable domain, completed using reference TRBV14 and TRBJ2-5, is EAGVTQFPSHSVIEKGQTVTLRCDPISGHDNLYWYRRVMGKEIKFLLHFVKESKQDESGMPNNRFLAERTGGTYSTLKVQPAELEDSGVYFCASSQLPLPGLEETQYFGPGTRLLVL.

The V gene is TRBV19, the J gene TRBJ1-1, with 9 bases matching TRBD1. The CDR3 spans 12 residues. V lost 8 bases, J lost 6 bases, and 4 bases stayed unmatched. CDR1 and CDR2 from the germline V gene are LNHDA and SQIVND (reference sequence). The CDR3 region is CASSGTGSEAFF. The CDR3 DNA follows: TGTGCCAGTTCCGGGACAGGGTCTGAAGCTTTCTTT.

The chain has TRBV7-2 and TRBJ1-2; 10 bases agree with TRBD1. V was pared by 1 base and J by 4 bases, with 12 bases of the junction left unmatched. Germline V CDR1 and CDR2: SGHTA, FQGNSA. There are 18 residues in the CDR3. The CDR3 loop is CASSLVNSGTGVSYGYTF. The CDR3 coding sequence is TGTGCCAGCAGCTTAGTTAACTCCGGGACAGGGGTCTCCTATGGCTACACCTTC. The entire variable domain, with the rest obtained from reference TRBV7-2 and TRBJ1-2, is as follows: GAGVSQSPSNKVTEKGKDVELRCDPISGHTALYWYRQSLGQGLEFLIYFQGNSAPDKSGLPSDRFSAERTGGSVSTLTIQRTQQEDSAVYLCASSLVNSGTGVSYGYTFGSGTRLTVV.

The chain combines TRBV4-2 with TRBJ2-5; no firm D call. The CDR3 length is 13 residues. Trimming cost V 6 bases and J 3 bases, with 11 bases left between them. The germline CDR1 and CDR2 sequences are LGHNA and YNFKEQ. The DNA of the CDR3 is TGTGCCAGCAGAAGTGTACAAGAAGAGACCCAGTACTTC. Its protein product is CASRSVQEETQYF.

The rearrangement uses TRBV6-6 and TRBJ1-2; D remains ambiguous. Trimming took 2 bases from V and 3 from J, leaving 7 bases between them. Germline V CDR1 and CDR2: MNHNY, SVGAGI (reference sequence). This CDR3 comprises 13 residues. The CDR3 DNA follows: TGTGCCAGCAGTTACGGGGTGGACTATGGCTACACCTTC. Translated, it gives CASSYGVDYGYTF.

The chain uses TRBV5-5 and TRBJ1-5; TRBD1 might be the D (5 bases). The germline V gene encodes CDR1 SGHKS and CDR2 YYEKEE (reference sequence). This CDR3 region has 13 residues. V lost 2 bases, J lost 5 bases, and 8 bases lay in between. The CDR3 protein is CASSFGGDQPQHF. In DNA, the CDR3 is TGTGCCAGCAGCTTTGGGGGGGATCAGCCCCAGCATTTT.

CDR3 sequence: CASQDDRGQYEKLFF. CDR3 nucleotide sequence: TGTGCCAGCCAAGACGACAGGGGGCAATACGAAAAACTGTTTTTT. The chain has TRBV19 and TRBJ1-4; 10 nucleotides match TRBD1. V shed 9 bases and J 8 bases; nucleotides not matched to a gene: 12. Looked up from germline, CDR1 is LNHDA and CDR2 is SQIVND (reference sequence). The CDR3 has 15 residues. Looking up the rest from reference TRBV19 and TRBJ1-4 gives the full variable domain: DGGITQSPKYLFRKEGQNVTLSCEQNLNHDAMYWYRQDPGQGLRLIYYSQIVNDFQKGDIAEGYSVSREKKESFPLTVTSAQKNPTAFYLCASQDDRGQYEKLFFGSGTQLSVL.

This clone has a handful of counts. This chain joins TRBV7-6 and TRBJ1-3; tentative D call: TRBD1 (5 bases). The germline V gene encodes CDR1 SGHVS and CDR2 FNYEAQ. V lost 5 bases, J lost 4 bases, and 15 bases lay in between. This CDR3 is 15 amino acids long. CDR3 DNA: TGTGCCAGCAGCCCGGGTGGGGCAATAGGAAACACCATATATTTT. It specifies CASSPGGAIGNTIYF.

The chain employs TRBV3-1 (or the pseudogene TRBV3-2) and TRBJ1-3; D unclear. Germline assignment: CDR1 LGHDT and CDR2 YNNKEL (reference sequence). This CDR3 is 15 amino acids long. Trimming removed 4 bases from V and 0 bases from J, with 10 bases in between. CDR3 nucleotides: TGTGCCAGCAGCCCAGGCGGGATCTCTGGAAACACCATATATTTT. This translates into CASSPGGISGNTIYF.